Included here is one T cell receptor (beta chain) sequence, with context. The antigen remains unidentified. At the DNA level, this CDR3 is encoded by other sequences in the same sample as well. This entry belongs to a study of shared clonotypes between healthy human individuals. Looking at the study overall: Three men and a couple of women, aged 18 to 49, were donors. Per-donor plates numbered three CD4 naive, three CD4 memory, two CD8 naive and one CD8 memory.

Germline V gene lookup returns CDR1 SGHRS and CDR2 YFSETQ. This CDR3 has 15 residues. The V gene end was trimmed by 0 bases and the J gene end by 5 bases; junction bases not matched to a gene: 5. General study findings and limits: Among the subsets, naive ones generally showed larger estimated richness than memory ones. Apart from blood, nothing was sampled; tissue repertoires likely differ.

Assay: immunoSEQ multiplex PCR; the TCRdb copy retains only in-frame clones and omits some. The sample has 950,000 to 1,300,000 clones, about 74% seen once. The rearrangement joins TRBV5-1 to TRBJ2-1; 7 nucleotides line up with TRBD1. This sequence originates from a man in his late teens or twenties in good health. Material: memory CD4+ T cells sorted from blood. Indicated subset: CD45RA-negative fraction. CDR3 residues: CASSLGGGRDNEQFF. CDR3 coding DNA: TGCGCCAGCAGCTTGGGAGGGGGCAGGGACAATGAGCAGTTCTTC.